The entry below describes one TCR beta chain. Its matching antigen is unknown. This sample is drawn from a study of OX40 agonist ivuxolimab in advanced cancers. Study background: Clinicians treated patients with ivuxolimab, an agonistic anti-OX40 (CD134) antibody. Study-wide results and limits: There was clonal expansion of CD4+ and CD8+ blood T cells by week 6 at 0.1 to 3.0 mg/kg.

Looked up from germline, CDR1 is DFQATT and CDR2 is SNEGSKA (reference sequence). The CDR3 is made up of 11 amino acids. Trimming shortened V by 7 bases and J by 8 bases, and 14 bases separated the two germline ends. TCRdb's copy holds only in-frame clones and misses some; the assay was immunoSEQ multiplex PCR. Of about 84,000 clones in the sample, nearly 90% were seen once. Patients with a history of autoimmune disease or on systemic immunosuppression were excluded. The genes are TRBV20-1 and TRBJ1-1; D uncertain. This material consisted of CD4+ or CD8+ T cells sorted from blood, taken in a trial of the OX40 agonist ivuxolimab. This receptor was obtained from an adult with an advanced solid tumor such as melanoma, head and neck, liver or kidney cancer. The CDR3 loop reads CSVESPREAFF. CDR3 sequence (DNA): TGCAGTGTCGAGTCCCCCCGCGAAGCTTTCTTT.